The 26 T cell receptor beta chains presented below share a single source sample, sequenced in a study of blood T cell repertoires in COVID-19. Libraries were prepared by immunoSEQ multiplex PCR; TCRdb keeps only in-frame clonotypes and omits some of them. The repertoire has about 240,000 clones, around 82% of them found once; the top ten carry around 4.7%. Sequencing used peripheral blood. The receptors come from a woman between 65 and 79 years old with acute or convalescent COVID-19.

The chain combines TRBV10-3 with TRBJ1-1; D is unclear. Germline CDR1 reads ENHRY; CDR2 reads SYGVKD. Trimming shortened V by 4 bases and J by 1 base, and 7 bases separated the two germline ends. The CDR3 contains 13 residues. CDR3 amino acids: CAISVAENTEAFF. The CDR3 nucleotides are TGTGCCATCAGTGTAGCGGAGAACACTGAAGCTTTCTTT.

V gene TRBV24-1 combines with J gene TRBJ1-5; D ambiguous. The V end lost 4 bases, the J end lost 3 bases, and 15 bases lay between the germline ends. The length of the CDR3 is 16 residues. Germline-derived CDR1 and CDR2 are KGHDR and SFDVKD. CDR3 DNA: TGTGCCACCAGTGAGGATACCGGGTTTAACAATCAGCCCCAGCATTTT. Residues: CATSEDTGFNNQPQHF.

The chain couples TRBV25-1 to TRBJ1-4; TRBD1 matches at 9 bases. Trimming cost V 1 base and J 4 bases; bases outside gene matches: 10. Germline V gene lookup returns CDR1 MGHDK and CDR2 SYGVNS. The CDR3 is 18 residues long. The chain's CDR3 is CASSESSRPDRGNEKLFF. The DNA of the CDR3 is TGTGCCAGCAGTGAATCCAGCCGACCGGACAGGGGTAATGAAAAACTGTTTTTT.

The chain carries TRBV11-2 and TRBJ1-4, with D hard to call. Trimming removed 1 base at V and 4 bases at J, with 10 bases between. In germline, CDR1 is SGHAT, CDR2 FQNNGV. This CDR3 is built from 15 residues. The CDR3 protein is CASSLGITVNEKLFF. The CDR3 bases are TGTGCCAGCAGCTTAGGAATTACTGTTAATGAAAAACTGTTTTTT.

This chain joins TRBV7-2 and TRBJ1-3, with D possibly being TRBD1 (5 bases). The germline CDR1 and CDR2 sequences are SGHTA and FQGNSA. V lost 5 bases to trimming and J lost 1 base, with 9 bases between them. CDR3 length: 14 residues. For the CDR3, the DNA is TGTGCCAGCAGCCCTAAGGGGTCTGGAAACACCATATATTTT. The encoded protein is CASSPKGSGNTIYF.

The rearrangement links TRBV12-3 or TRBV12-4 to TRBJ1-1; TRBD1 aligns across 7 bases. CDR3 length: 12 amino acids. V trimming: 6 bases; J trimming: 4 bases; junction bases outside the gene matches: 2. The CDR3 loop reads CASSDRVTEAFF. The CDR3 DNA reads as TGTGCCAGCAGCGACAGGGTCACTGAAGCTTTCTTT.

V usage is TRBV4-2 and J usage is TRBJ1-2; a weak D match, TRBD1 (6 bases). CDR3 length: 17 residues. V was cut by 0 bases and J by 2 bases, with 16 bases left in between. Germline assignment: CDR1 LGHNA and CDR2 YNFKEQ. CDR3 sequence: CASSQDFRGHLNYGYTF. The CDR3, as DNA: TGTGCCAGCAGCCAAGATTTTAGGGGACATCTAAACTATGGCTACACCTTC.

This chain joins TRBV5-4 and TRBJ1-1; the D gene is possibly TRBD1 (5 bases). CDR3 size: 16 residues. Trimming shortened V by 0 bases and J by 0 bases, and 12 bases separated the two germline ends. Germline V gives CDR1 SGHNT, CDR2 YYREEE (reference sequence). The DNA for the CDR3 is TGTGCCAGCAGCTTGGCCATGGGGCAGATGAACACTGAAGCTTTCTTT. Translated: CASSLAMGQMNTEAFF.

This clone was seen a few times. The rearrangement joins TRBV30 to TRBJ1-4; TRBD1 aligns across 12 bases. V lost 1 base and J lost 7; bases outside the gene matches: 4. Germline lookup yields CDR1 GTSNPN and CDR2 SVGIG (reference sequence). This CDR3 has 15 residues. The CDR3 DNA reads TGTGCCTGGAGTGCCCCGGGACAGGGGGCTGAAAAACTGTTTTTT. Residues: CAWSAPGQGAEKLFF.

This chain's CDR3 is CASSLVPQVQYTQYF. The DNA for the CDR3 is TGTGCCAGCAGCTTAGTACCACAGGTGCAGTATACGCAGTATTTT. The rearrangement links TRBV11-2 to TRBJ2-3; D is perhaps TRBD1 (5 bases). The CDR3 is 15 residues long. Germline V gene data show CDR1 as SGHAT and CDR2 as FQNNGV. The germline V and J ends were trimmed by 1 base and 7 bases, with 15 bases remaining between them.

The chain couples TRBV6-1 to TRBJ1-1; the D gene is possibly TRBD1 (5 bases). This CDR3 is 14 amino acids long. Trimming pared 2 bases from V and 5 bases from J, leaving 12 bases between. Looked up from germline, CDR1 is MNHNS and CDR2 is SASEGT. CDR3 sequence: CASSEMVGGTEAFF. The CDR3 DNA reads TGTGCCAGCAGTGAAATGGTGGGGGGGACTGAAGCTTTCTTT.

This clone appeared once. In DNA, the CDR3 is TGTGCCATCAGTGAGTCGAACTATGAGCAGTTCTTC. Encoded protein: CAISESNYEQFF. V gene TRBV10-3 combines with J gene TRBJ2-1; D call uncertain. Germline V CDR1 and CDR2: ENHRY, SYGVKD. CDR3 length: 12 amino acids. The V gene lost 0 bases and the J gene lost 8 bases, with 5 bases spanning the gap.

The gene calls are TRBV7-2 and TRBJ1-2; D remains ambiguous. CDR1 is SGHTA, CDR2 FQGNSA, per germline. This CDR3 comprises 14 residues. Trimming left V 5 bases short and J 5 bases short, with 15 bases between. The CDR3 loop reads CASSPSRVRYGYTF. The CDR3 DNA reads TGTGCCAGCAGCCCCTCTCGGGTGAGGTATGGCTACACCTTC.

The V call is TRBV4-1, the J call TRBJ1-5, with 12 bases fitting TRBD1. CDR3 length equals 17 residues. The V segment lost 4 bases and the J segment 4 bases; nucleotides outside the gene matches: 8. The germline gives CDR1 MGHRA, CDR2 YSYEKL. The CDR3 nucleotides are TGCGCCAGCAGCCGAGGGACAGGGGGCGCGGGAAATCAGCCCCAGCATTTT. This translates into CASSRGTGGAGNQPQHF.

The rearrangement uses TRBV27 and TRBJ1-5; D is ambiguous. Deletions cut 3 bases from V and 0 bases from J, with 6 bases between. Per the germline V gene, CDR1 is MNHEY and CDR2 is SMNVEV (reference sequence). The CDR3 consists of 14 residues. Written as DNA, the CDR3 is TGTGCCAGCAGTTTTCTTAATAGCAATCAGCCCCAGCATTTT. Residues: CASSFLNSNQPQHF.

V usage is TRBV27 and J usage is TRBJ1-1, with D possibly matching TRBD1 (6 bases). V was cut by 6 bases and J by 1 base, with 12 bases left in between. CDR3 length: 14 amino acids. The germline CDR1 and CDR2 sequences are MNHEY and SMNVEV (reference sequence). As DNA, the CDR3 is TGTGCCAGCAGCCCCGCGGGGGCGAACACTGAAGCTTTCTTT. Amino acid sequence: CASSPAGANTEAFF.

The sample holds a few counts of this clone. V is TRBV10-1 and J is TRBJ2-1; 7 positions agree with TRBD1. There are 15 residues in the CDR3. The J segment lost 5 bases and the V segment lost 4 bases, leaving 8 bases of the junction unmatched. Germline CDR1 reads WNHNN; CDR2 reads SYGVQD (reference sequence). This chain's CDR3 is CASSGMLGQHNEQFF. The CDR3 DNA reads TGCGCCAGCAGTGGTATGTTGGGACAGCACAATGAGCAGTTCTTC.

The CDR3 sequence is CASSHEGEAKNIQYF. The CDR3 DNA reads as TGTGCCAGCAGCCATGAGGGTGAGGCCAAAAACATTCAGTACTTC. The chain joins TRBV4-2 to TRBJ2-4; tentatively, D is TRBD2 (5 bases). Trimming removed 3 bases from V and 1 base from J, with 10 bases in between. Germline assignment: CDR1 LGHNA and CDR2 YNFKEQ. The CDR3 contains 15 residues.

This clone was found once. This sequence joins TRBV5-1 and TRBJ1-5; TRBD1 is a possible D gene (5 bases). The CDR3 length is 14 residues. Germline V gene lookup returns CDR1 SGHRS and CDR2 YFSETQ. Trimming cost V 6 bases and J 0 bases, with 10 bases left between them. DNA of the CDR3: TGCGCCAGCATTGGAGGGGATAGCAATCAGCCCCAGCATTTT. Its translation: CASIGGDSNQPQHF.

V and J are TRBV4-1 and TRBJ1-2; 8 nucleotides line up with TRBD1. The CDR3 has 16 amino acids. Trimming at V came to 0 bases and at J to 4 bases, leaving 7 bases not matched to a gene. Germline CDR1 MGHRA, CDR2 YSYEKL. The CDR3 coding sequence is TGCGCCAGCAGCCAAGATGGGACAGGAAAATCCTATGGCTACACCTTC. Amino acids: CASSQDGTGKSYGYTF.

The DNA for the CDR3 is TGTGCCAGCGATCCGGGACAGGGGGGCAATGAGCAGTTCTTC. Protein: CASDPGQGGNEQFF. The chain recombines TRBV6-5 with TRBJ2-1; 11 bases are shared with TRBD1. Germline trimming cut 8 bases from V and 6 bases from J; bases unmatched to any gene: 6. The CDR3 sequence is 14 residues long. The germline gives CDR1 MNHEY, CDR2 SVGAGI.

About this clone itself: The junction departs from germline at one end; a sequencing error may be responsible. This sequence joins TRBV18 and TRBJ2-4; D not resolved. Germline CDR1 reads KGHSH; CDR2 reads LQKENI. CDR3 length: 12 amino acids. The CDR3 DNA is TGTGCCAGCTCAGGCCTACAAGACAACAAGGACTTC. Encoded protein: CASSGLQDNKDF.

V is TRBV18 and J is TRBJ1-5; no reliable D call. V was cut by 5 bases and J by 7 bases, with 12 bases left in between. Germline V gene lookup returns CDR1 KGHSH and CDR2 LQKENI. The CDR3 has 13 amino acids. CDR3 in amino acids: CASSSANGQPQHF. In nucleotides, the CDR3 is TGTGCCAGCTCATCGGCCAACGGGCAGCCCCAGCATTTT.

The CDR3 reads CASSIREETQYF. CDR3 DNA sequence: TGTGCCAGCAGCATCCGGGAAGAGACCCAGTACTTC. The chain combines TRBV11-3 with TRBJ2-5, with D unclear. The CDR3 covers 12 residues. The V and J ends lost 5 bases and 3 bases respectively, with 7 bases between them. Germline CDR1 SGHNT, CDR2 YENEEA.

The rearrangement uses TRBV2 and TRBJ1-4; 7 positions match TRBD1. The J segment lost 15 bases and the V segment lost 2 bases, leaving 12 bases of the junction unmatched. This CDR3 has 14 amino acids. The germline V gene encodes CDR1 SNHLY and CDR2 FYNNEI. Here the CDR3 DNA reads TGTGCCAGCAGTGAAAGGGGGCAGATATGGGCGGTGTTTTTT. It is translated as CASSERGQIWAVFF.

This chain uses TRBV4-3 with TRBJ1-6; no definite D call. The CDR3 spans 15 residues. The germline gives CDR1 LGHNA, CDR2 YSLEER. V shed 0 bases and J shed 9 bases, with 12 bases lying between them. This chain's CDR3 is CASSQERVRTSPLHF. The CDR3 bases are TGCGCCAGCAGCCAAGAGAGGGTACGCACTTCACCCCTCCACTTT.